The text below deals with one T cell receptor beta chain. These data originate in a study of blood T cell repertoires in COVID-19. Assay used: immunoSEQ multiplex PCR; TCRdb lists only in-frame clones, some missing. The sample records 200,000 to 300,000 clones, over 75% being singletons. The CDR3 consists of 19 residues. Losses at the gene ends were 4 bases for V and 2 bases for J; bases not matched to a gene: 16. Germline V gene sequence: CDR1 SGHTS, CDR2 YDEGEE. Sequenced input: PBMCs or T cells enriched from blood (not recorded which). The clonotype comes from a woman in her thirties or forties who had been exposed to COVID-19. The chain combines TRBV5-8 with TRBJ1-5; TRBD1 agrees at 9 bases. The CDR3 loop is CASSPKLGTGWLGNQPQHF. The DNA of the CDR3 is TGTGCCAGCAGCCCCAAACTAGGGACAGGGTGGCTAGGCAATCAGCCCCAGCATTTT.